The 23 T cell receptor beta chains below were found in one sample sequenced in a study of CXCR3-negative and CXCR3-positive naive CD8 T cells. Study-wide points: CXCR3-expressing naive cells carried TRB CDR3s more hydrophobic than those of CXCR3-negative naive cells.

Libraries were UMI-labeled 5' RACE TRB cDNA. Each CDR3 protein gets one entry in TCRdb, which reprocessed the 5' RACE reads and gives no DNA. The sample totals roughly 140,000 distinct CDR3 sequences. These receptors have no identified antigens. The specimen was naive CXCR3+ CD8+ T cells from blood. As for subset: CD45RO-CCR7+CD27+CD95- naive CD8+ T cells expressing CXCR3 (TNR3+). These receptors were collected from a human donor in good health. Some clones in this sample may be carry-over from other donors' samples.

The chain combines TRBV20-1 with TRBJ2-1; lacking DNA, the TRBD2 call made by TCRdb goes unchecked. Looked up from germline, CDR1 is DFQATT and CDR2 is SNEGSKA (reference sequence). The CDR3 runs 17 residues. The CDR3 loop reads CSASGWASGTIYNEQFF.

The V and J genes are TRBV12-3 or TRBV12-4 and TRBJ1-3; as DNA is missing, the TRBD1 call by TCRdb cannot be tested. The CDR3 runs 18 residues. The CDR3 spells CASSYRADRVYSGNTIYF.

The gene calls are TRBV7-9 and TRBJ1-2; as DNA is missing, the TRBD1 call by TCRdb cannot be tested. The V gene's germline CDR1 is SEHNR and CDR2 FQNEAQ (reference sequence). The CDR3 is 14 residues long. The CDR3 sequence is CASAQGQGAQGYTF.

CDR3 region: CSVIHKEAAEKETQYF. This chain joins TRBV29-1 and TRBJ2-5; TCRdb indicates TRBD2, and absent DNA this call remains unverified. The V gene's germline CDR1 is SQVTM and CDR2 ANQGSEA. This CDR3 contains 16 residues.

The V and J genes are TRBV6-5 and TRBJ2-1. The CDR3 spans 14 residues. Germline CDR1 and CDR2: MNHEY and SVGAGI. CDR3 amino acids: CASSYVLSSDEQFF.

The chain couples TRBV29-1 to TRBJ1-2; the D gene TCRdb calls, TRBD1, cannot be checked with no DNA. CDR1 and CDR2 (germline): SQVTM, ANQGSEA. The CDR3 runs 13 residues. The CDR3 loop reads CSVGQGPGWGYTF.

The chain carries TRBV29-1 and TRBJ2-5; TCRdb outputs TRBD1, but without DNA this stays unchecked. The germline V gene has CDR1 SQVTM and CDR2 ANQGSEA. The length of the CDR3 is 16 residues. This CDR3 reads CSVEERGSKGQETQYF.

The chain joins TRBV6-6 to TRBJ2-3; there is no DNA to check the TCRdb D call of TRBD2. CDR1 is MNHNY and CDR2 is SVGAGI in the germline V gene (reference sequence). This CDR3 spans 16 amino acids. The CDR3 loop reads CASSHSGAPSTDTQYF.

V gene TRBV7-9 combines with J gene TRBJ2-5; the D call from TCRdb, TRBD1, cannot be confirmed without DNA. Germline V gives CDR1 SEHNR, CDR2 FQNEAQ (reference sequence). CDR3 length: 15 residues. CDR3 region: CASSLTTGGQETQYF. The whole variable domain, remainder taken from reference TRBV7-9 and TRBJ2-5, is DTGVSQNPRHKITKRGQNVTFRCDPISEHNRLYWYRQTLGQGPEFLTYFQNEAQLEKSRLLSDRFSAERPKGSFSTLEIQRTEQGDSAMYLCASSLTTGGQETQYFGPGTRLLVL.

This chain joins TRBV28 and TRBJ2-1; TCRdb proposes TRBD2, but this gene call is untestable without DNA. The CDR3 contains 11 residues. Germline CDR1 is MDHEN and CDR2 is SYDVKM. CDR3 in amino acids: CAGGLAVPQFF.

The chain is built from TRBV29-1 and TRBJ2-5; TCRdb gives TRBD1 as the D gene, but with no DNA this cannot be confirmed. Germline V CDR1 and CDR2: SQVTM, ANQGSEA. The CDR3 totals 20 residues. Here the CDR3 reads CSVEYVTGTGPGGPRETQYF. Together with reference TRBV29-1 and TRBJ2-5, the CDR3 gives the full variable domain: SAVISQKPSRDICQRGTSLTIQCQVDSQVTMMFWYRQQPGQSLTLIATANQGSEATYESGFVIDKFPISRPNLTFSTLTVSNMSPEDSSIYLCSVEYVTGTGPGGPRETQYFGPGTRLLVL.

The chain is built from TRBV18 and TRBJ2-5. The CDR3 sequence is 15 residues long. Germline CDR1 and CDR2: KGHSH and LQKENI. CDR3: CASSPVGVGQETQYF. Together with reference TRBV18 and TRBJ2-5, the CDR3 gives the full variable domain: NAGVMQNPRHLVRRRGQEARLRCSPMKGHSHVYWYRQLPEEGLKFMVYLQKENIIDESGMPKERFSAEFPKEGPSILRIQQVVRGDSAAYFCASSPVGVGQETQYFGPGTRLLVL.

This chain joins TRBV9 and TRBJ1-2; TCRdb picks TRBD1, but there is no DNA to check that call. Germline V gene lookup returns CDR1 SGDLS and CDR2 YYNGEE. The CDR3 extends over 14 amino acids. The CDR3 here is CASSPETGFFGYTF. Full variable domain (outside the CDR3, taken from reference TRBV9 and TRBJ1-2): DSGVTQTPKHLITATGQRVTLRCSPRSGDLSVYWYQQSLDQGLQFLIQYYNGEERAKGNILERFSAQQFPDLHSELNLSSLELGDSALYFCASSPETGFFGYTFGSGTRLTVV.

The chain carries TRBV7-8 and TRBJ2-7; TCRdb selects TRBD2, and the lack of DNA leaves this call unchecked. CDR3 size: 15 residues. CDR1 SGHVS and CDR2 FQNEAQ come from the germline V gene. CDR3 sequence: CASSNYSGDSYEQYF. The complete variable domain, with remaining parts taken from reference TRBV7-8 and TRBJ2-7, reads GAGVSQSPRYKVAKRGQDVALRCDPISGHVSLFWYQQALGQGPEFLTYFQNEAQLDKSGLPSDRFFAERPEGSVSTLKIQRTQQEDSAVYLCASSNYSGDSYEQYFGPGTRLTVT.

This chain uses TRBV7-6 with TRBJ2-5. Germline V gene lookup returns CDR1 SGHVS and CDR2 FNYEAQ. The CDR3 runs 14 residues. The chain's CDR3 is CASSLVESKETQYF.

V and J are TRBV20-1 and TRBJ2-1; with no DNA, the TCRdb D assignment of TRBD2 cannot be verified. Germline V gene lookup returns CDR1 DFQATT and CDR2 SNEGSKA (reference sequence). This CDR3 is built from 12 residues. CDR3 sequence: CSASTRVGEQFF.

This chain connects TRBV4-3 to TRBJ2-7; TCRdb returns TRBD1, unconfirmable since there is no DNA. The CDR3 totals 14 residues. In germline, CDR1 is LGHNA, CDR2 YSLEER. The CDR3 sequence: CASSQDTGNYEQYF.

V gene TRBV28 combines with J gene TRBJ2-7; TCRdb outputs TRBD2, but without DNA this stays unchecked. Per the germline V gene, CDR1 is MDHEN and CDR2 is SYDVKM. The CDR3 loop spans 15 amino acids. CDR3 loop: CASSPDWTSGYEQYF.

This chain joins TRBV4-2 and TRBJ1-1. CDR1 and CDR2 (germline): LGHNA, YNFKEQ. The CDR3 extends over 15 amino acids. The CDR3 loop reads CASSLNTDLNTEAFF.

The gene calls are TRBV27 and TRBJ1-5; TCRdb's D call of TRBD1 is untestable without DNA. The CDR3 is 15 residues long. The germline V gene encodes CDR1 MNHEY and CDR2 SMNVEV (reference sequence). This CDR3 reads CASSLDPASGLPQHF.

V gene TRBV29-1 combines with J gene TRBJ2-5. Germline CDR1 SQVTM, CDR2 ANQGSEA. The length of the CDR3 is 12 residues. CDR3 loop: CSVAGVQETQYF.

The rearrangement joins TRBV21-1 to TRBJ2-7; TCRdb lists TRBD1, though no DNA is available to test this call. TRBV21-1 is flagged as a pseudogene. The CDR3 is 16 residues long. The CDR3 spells CASSVRRGRGSYEQYF.

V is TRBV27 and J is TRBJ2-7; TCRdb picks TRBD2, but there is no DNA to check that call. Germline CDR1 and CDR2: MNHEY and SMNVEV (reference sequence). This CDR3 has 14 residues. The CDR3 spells CASRTGGLGYEQYF.